Listed here are 23 T cell receptor beta chains from one sample, sequenced in a study of blood T cell repertoires in COVID-19. Generated by immunoSEQ multiplex PCR, the TCRdb table keeps only in-frame clones and is missing some. The table has 100,000 or so clones, about 86% seen once; the top ten hold 2% to 3%. Sample: PBMCs or T cells enriched from blood (not recorded which). Receptors were obtained from a woman in her forties or fifties who had recovered from COVID-19.

J is TRBJ2-2 and V is TRBV5-1, with D possibly being TRBD2 (6 bases). The CDR3 sequence is 16 residues long. The ends were cut back, 0 bases at V and 5 bases at J, with 14 bases in the middle. CDR1 and CDR2 (germline): SGHRS, YFSETQ. CDR3 coding DNA: TGCGCCAGCAGCTTGGCCTCTAGTGGGAGGACCGGGGAGCTGTTTTTT. Residues: CASSLASSGRTGELFF.

This clone was seen more than once but under ten times. V and J are TRBV18 and TRBJ2-1; TRBD2 agrees at 7 bases. From germline, CDR1 is KGHSH and CDR2 LQKENI. The CDR3 is made up of 15 amino acids. V shed 2 bases, J shed 3 bases, and the junction held 4 bases outside the gene matches. The CDR3 is CASSPMTGGYNEQFF. The CDR3 nucleotides are TGTGCCAGCTCACCAATGACGGGGGGCTACAATGAGCAGTTCTTC. Looking up the rest from reference TRBV18 and TRBJ2-1 gives the full variable domain: NAGVMQNPRHLVRRRGQEARLRCSPMKGHSHVYWYRQLPEEGLKFMVYLQKENIIDESGMPKERFSAEFPKEGPSILRIQQVVRGDSAAYFCASSPMTGGYNEQFFGPGTRLTVL.

The gene calls are TRBV24-1 and TRBJ2-1, with 11 bases that match TRBD1. Looked up from germline, CDR1 is KGHDR and CDR2 is SFDVKD. V shed 3 bases and J 6 bases; nucleotides not matched to a gene: 6. This CDR3 has 16 amino acids. For the CDR3, the DNA is TGTGCCACCAGTGATCCGGGGACAGGGGGTATCAATGAGCAGTTCTTC. Amino acids: CATSDPGTGGINEQFF.

The CDR3 nucleotides are TGCGCCAGCAGCCATCCAGACCGACCCGGGGGGGCTTTCTTT. Encoded protein: CASSHPDRPGGAFF. The chain is built from TRBV5-1 and TRBJ1-1; tentatively, D is TRBD1 (5 bases). CDR1 and CDR2 from the germline V gene are SGHRS and YFSETQ. The CDR3 length is 14 residues. The V gene lost 4 bases and the J gene lost 11 bases, with 21 bases spanning the gap.

The rearrangement joins TRBV5-1 to TRBJ1-4; possibly TRBD1 for D (6 bases). The V gene's germline CDR1 is SGHRS and CDR2 YFSETQ. V shed 3 bases and J shed 7 bases, with 22 bases lying between them. The CDR3 contains 17 residues. CDR3 residues: CASSSQGSPKYGEKLFF. CDR3 nucleotides: TGCGCCAGCAGCTCACAGGGATCCCCCAAGTATGGTGAAAAACTGTTTTTT.

This clone was observed a few times. CDR3 amino acids: CASSQDYNTGELFF. CDR3 bases: TGCGCCAGCAGCCAAGATTATAACACCGGGGAGCTGTTTTTT. This sequence joins TRBV4-1 and TRBJ2-2, with D unclear. Germline values: CDR1 MGHRA, CDR2 YSYEKL. The CDR3 runs to 14 residues. V lost 0 bases to trimming and J lost 2 bases, with 4 bases between them.

This chain joins TRBV14 and TRBJ2-5; no reliable D call. Trimming removed 2 bases from V and 1 base from J, with 8 bases in between. CDR1 and CDR2 (germline): SGHDN, FVKESK. There are 14 residues in the CDR3. CDR3 in amino acids: CASSQLSLQETQYF. The CDR3 nucleotides are TGTGCCAGCAGCCAACTGAGCCTCCAAGAGACCCAGTACTTC.

The V and J genes are TRBV14 and TRBJ2-3; 12 bases match TRBD2. J gave up 6 bases and V 3 bases, and 7 bases lay outside the gene matches. Per germline, CDR1 SGHDN and CDR2 FVKESK. CDR3 length equals 16 residues. The CDR3 nucleotides are TGTGCCAGCAGCCAGAGGACTAGCGGGGTCCGGGATACGCAGTATTTT. Translation: CASSQRTSGVRDTQYF. The full variable domain, its missing parts supplied by reference TRBV14 and TRBJ2-3, is EAGVTQFPSHSVIEKGQTVTLRCDPISGHDNLYWYRRVMGKEIKFLLHFVKESKQDESGMPNNRFLAERTGGTYSTLKVQPAELEDSGVYFCASSQRTSGVRDTQYFGPGTRLTVL.

The V call is TRBV30, the J call TRBJ1-2, with D maybe TRBD1 (5 bases). From germline, CDR1 is GTSNPN and CDR2 SVGIG (reference sequence). This CDR3 region has 15 residues. Between the trimmed V and J ends, which lost 4 bases and 2 bases, there was a span of 17 bases. Here the CDR3 DNA reads TGTGCCTGGAATAGCCAGGTCGGACAAAACTATGGCTACACCTTC. Translation: CAWNSQVGQNYGYTF.

J is TRBJ1-2 and V is TRBV6-5; D call uncertain. Per germline, CDR1 MNHEY and CDR2 SVGAGI. V was pared by 6 bases and J by 5 bases, with 13 bases between. The CDR3 length is 13 residues. The CDR3 DNA sequence: TGTGCCAGCAGGGTGGCCGGAGTATATGGCTACACCTTC. Translating gives CASRVAGVYGYTF.

V is TRBV13 and J is TRBJ1-2, with D tentatively TRBD1 (5 bases). The V gene's germline CDR1 is PRHDT and CDR2 FYEKMQ (reference sequence). This CDR3 has 17 residues. Trimming left V 0 bases short and J 4 bases short, with 18 bases between. The CDR3 sequence: CASSLGGTGAVGYGYTF. The CDR3 DNA follows: TGTGCCAGCAGCTTAGGAGGCACTGGGGCAGTCGGCTATGGCTACACCTTC.

This chain joins TRBV30 and TRBJ2-4; weak D call: TRBD1 (5 bases). Per germline, CDR1 GTSNPN and CDR2 SVGIG (reference sequence). V lost 4 bases and J lost 0, with 10 bases in between. The CDR3 is 14 residues long. CDR3 sequence: CAWTGQLAKNIQYF. CDR3 coding DNA: TGTGCCTGGACAGGGCAGCTAGCCAAAAACATTCAGTACTTC.

This rearrangement joins TRBV27 to TRBJ1-4; 9 nucleotides agree with TRBD1. Per germline, CDR1 MNHEY and CDR2 SMNVEV (reference sequence). CDR3 length equals 15 residues. V lost 6 bases, J lost 7 bases, and 9 bases stayed unmatched. Here the CDR3 reads CASRTGQGTGEKLFF. CDR3 nucleotide sequence: TGTGCCAGCAGAACAGGACAGGGGACGGGTGAAAAACTGTTTTTT.

The V gene is TRBV5-1, the J gene TRBJ1-5, with D possibly matching TRBD1 (6 bases). This CDR3 region has 15 residues. CDR1 and CDR2 (germline): SGHRS, YFSETQ. Between the trimmed V and J ends, which lost 0 bases and 1 base, there was a span of 8 bases. In DNA, the CDR3 is TGCGCCAGCAGCTTGGGGGGGCAGAGCAATCAGCCCCAGCATTTT. It codes for CASSLGGQSNQPQHF.

This chain uses TRBV7-9 with TRBJ2-5, with D possibly being TRBD1 (5 bases). V was trimmed by 4 bases and J by 6 bases, leaving 18 bases between them. CDR1 is SEHNR, CDR2 FQNEAQ, per germline (reference sequence). The CDR3 loop spans 15 amino acids. The CDR3 sequence: CASSYSGMGSKTQYF. CDR3 sequence (DNA): TGTGCCAGCAGCTATTCAGGGATGGGGTCGAAGACCCAGTACTTC.

The chain recombines TRBV27 with TRBJ1-5; no clear D gene. Trimming cost V 4 bases and J 4 bases, with 29 bases left between them. Germline CDR1 reads MNHEY; CDR2 reads SMNVEV (reference sequence). This CDR3 region has 20 residues. The CDR3 protein is CASSSLSRQGPRIQNQPQHF. The CDR3, as DNA: TGTGCCAGCAGTTCTCTGAGCCGACAAGGCCCAAGGATTCAAAATCAGCCCCAGCATTTT.

The genes are TRBV27 and TRBJ1-5, with no clear D. V lost 2 bases and J 4 bases, leaving 6 bases between the germline ends. The length of the CDR3 is 13 residues. Germline CDR1 and CDR2: MNHEY and SMNVEV (reference sequence). CDR3 residues: CASSLNGNQPQHF. The CDR3 bases are TGTGCCAGCAGTTTAAACGGGAATCAGCCCCAGCATTTT.

The CDR3 here is CATSDPGTSWVGELFF. As DNA, the CDR3 is TGTGCCACCAGTGATCCGGGGACTAGCTGGGTCGGGGAGCTGTTTTTT. V is TRBV24-1 and J is TRBJ2-2; the match to TRBD2 covers 9 bases. The CDR3 totals 16 residues. Unmatched junction bases numbered 8, after V lost 3 bases and J lost 7 bases. Germline V gives CDR1 KGHDR, CDR2 SFDVKD.

The chain has TRBV29-1 and TRBJ2-1, with D tentatively TRBD2 (6 bases). Between the trimmed V and J ends, which lost 5 bases and 2 bases, there was a span of 13 bases. The CDR3 covers 14 residues. Germline lookup yields CDR1 SQVTM and CDR2 ANQGSEA. In DNA, the CDR3 is TGCAGCGTTTTCAGTAGCGGAGCCTACAATGAGCAGTTCTTC. Protein product: CSVFSSGAYNEQFF.

The rearrangement links TRBV23-1 to TRBJ1-5, with D maybe TRBD1 (5 bases). TRBV23-1 is labeled an ORF, and its function is uncertain. The V end lost 4 bases, the J end lost 0 bases, and 10 bases lay between the germline ends. There are 15 residues in the CDR3. CDR3 coding DNA: TGCGCCAGCAGTCCCTCCAGGGTTAGCAATCAGCCCCAGCATTTT. It encodes CASSPSRVSNQPQHF.

This rearrangement joins TRBV24-1 to TRBJ2-2; D is unresolved. Trimming cost V 4 bases and J 6 bases, with 14 bases left between them. From germline, CDR1 is KGHDR and CDR2 SFDVKD. The CDR3 runs 15 residues. This CDR3 reads CATSDFARVPGELFF. CDR3 coding DNA: TGTGCCACCAGTGACTTCGCACGGGTCCCCGGGGAGCTGTTTTTT.

The chain has TRBV6-5 and TRBJ1-1; D might be TRBD1 (6 bases). CDR1 and CDR2 from the germline V gene are MNHEY and SVGAGI. V dropped 6 bases and J dropped 3 bases, with 14 bases sitting between them. This CDR3 spans 14 amino acids. The CDR3 spells CASRQTGSYTEAFF. DNA for the CDR3: TGTGCCAGCAGGCAAACAGGGTCGTACACTGAAGCTTTCTTT.

The J gene is TRBJ2-1, the V gene TRBV30; D gene ambiguous. The CDR3 totals 12 residues. Looked up from germline, CDR1 is GTSNPN and CDR2 is SVGIG (reference sequence). The V end lost 3 bases, the J end lost 5 bases, and 8 bases lay between the germline ends. CDR3 sequence (DNA): TGTGCCTGGAGCGCCGACAACAATGAGCAGTTCTTC. It translates to CAWSADNNEQFF.